The source of this TCR beta chain is a study of human CD8 memory T cell subsets. Study conclusions and caveats: By Chao1 estimates, precursor exhausted T cells appeared less diverse than stem-like memory T cells.

This clonotype is deemed medium-sized by its frequency. The antigen is not known. Investigators built TCR beta libraries using UMI-labeled 5' RACE. From its re-call of the 5' RACE reads, TCRdb lists each CDR3 protein once, without DNA. The table for this sample gives about 18,000 distinct CDR3 sequences. Sequenced sample: CD8+ T cells from PBMCs. This receptor was identified in a human donor in good health.

CDR3: CSVERLAGAPGELFF. The rearrangement uses TRBV29-1 and TRBJ2-2; without DNA, the TCRdb call of TRBD2 cannot be checked. Germline CDR1 is SQVTM and CDR2 is ANQGSEA. The CDR3 totals 15 residues.